Shown below are 28 T cell receptor beta chains from a single sample sequenced in a study of cytomegalovirus exposure and HLA in healthy donors. PCR amplification relied on 60 Vbeta primers (plus 13 Jbeta primers). Produced via immunoSEQ multiplex PCR; TCRdb's table is partial and in-frame only. The profile shows 180,000 or so clones, approximately 72% of them singletons. Material for sequencing was PBMCs. These receptors all come from a human donor in good health.

V and J are TRBV6-5 and TRBJ1-2; TRBD1 might be the D (5 bases). The length of the CDR3 is 14 residues. Germline-derived CDR1 and CDR2 are MNHEY and SVGAGI. V was shortened by 7 bases and J by 2 bases, with 14 bases between the two germline ends. The CDR3 region is CASKGRGLNYGYTF. The CDR3 nucleotides read TGTGCCAGCAAGGGGAGGGGACTAAACTATGGCTACACCTTC.

The chain combines TRBV6-5 with TRBJ1-4; 10 bases map to TRBD1. The CDR3 consists of 13 residues. Trimming took 2 bases from V and 10 from J; bases not matched to a gene: 1. Germline V lookup: CDR1 MNHEY, CDR2 SVGAGI. DNA of the CDR3: TGTGCCAGCAGTTACGGGACAGGGGCAAAACTGTTTTTT. As protein: CASSYGTGAKLFF.

The rearrangement links TRBV19 to TRBJ1-5; perhaps TRBD1 as D (5 bases). The germline V gene has CDR1 LNHDA and CDR2 SQIVND (reference sequence). The CDR3 has 16 residues. Trimming took off 5 bases at V and 1 base at J, with 15 bases between the two ends. DNA for the CDR3: TGTGCCAGTAGTCCTCTTCAGGGTGGGAGCAATCAGCCCCAGCATTTT. It translates to CASSPLQGGSNQPQHF.

The chain has TRBV1 and TRBJ2-5; the tabulated D call, TRBD2, remains unverified against the DNA. TRBV1 is given as a pseudogene. The CDR3 covers 19 residues. This CDR3 reads CTSSLHGLAGGPRFMTQYF. In nucleotides, the CDR3 is TGCACCAGCAGCCTCCACGGACTAGCGGGGGGGCCTCGCTTTATGACCCAGTACTTC.

V gene TRBV19 combines with J gene TRBJ2-2; TRBD1 matches at 8 bases. The germline V gene encodes CDR1 LNHDA and CDR2 SQIVND (reference sequence). The CDR3 contains 16 residues. Trimming at V came to 1 base and at J to 7 bases, leaving 8 bases not matched to a gene. CDR3 protein: CASSIGQGALSGELFF. CDR3 coding DNA: TGTGCCAGTAGTATAGGGCAGGGGGCGCTTAGCGGGGAGCTGTTTTTT.

V gene TRBV19 combines with J gene TRBJ1-4, with D possibly TRBD1 on 6 matching bases. V was shortened by 5 bases and J by 4 bases, with 23 bases between the two germline ends. Germline V gives CDR1 LNHDA, CDR2 SQIVND (reference sequence). The CDR3 has 18 amino acids. For the CDR3, the DNA is TGTGCCAGTAGTGTTTTCCGGGACACCTATCTTATTAATGAAAAACTGTTTTTT. This codes for CASSVFRDTYLINEKLFF.

The chain's CDR3 is CASSFDRDQPQHF. The CDR3 DNA follows: TGTGCCAGCAGCTTCGACAGAGATCAGCCCCAGCATTTT. V and J are TRBV5-5 and TRBJ1-5, with D perhaps matching TRBD1 (5 bases). This CDR3 contains 13 residues. V lost 2 bases, J lost 5 bases, and 8 bases lay in between. Germline V CDR1 and CDR2: SGHKS, YYEKEE (reference sequence). Supplemented by reference TRBV5-5 and TRBJ1-5, the full variable domain reads DAGVTQSPTHLIKTRGQQVTLRCSPISGHKSVSWYQQVLGQGPQFIFQYYEKEERGRGNFPDRFSARQFPNYSSELNVNALLLGDSALYLCASSFDRDQPQHFGDGTRLSIL.

This clone was detected only a few times. This CDR3 is CASSQPVEVGRVGEQFF. The CDR3 DNA is TGCGCCAGCAGCCAACCTGTGGAAGTTGGCAGGGTCGGTGAGCAGTTCTTC. The chain combines TRBV4-1 with TRBJ2-1, with D perhaps TRBD1 (5 bases). V was pared by 2 bases and J by 9 bases, with 23 bases between. Germline CDR1 is MGHRA and CDR2 is YSYEKL. This CDR3 is 17 amino acids long.

Turning to this clone: Its ends do not fully match the called genes, so a read error is possible. The genes are TRBV5-4 and TRBJ2-5; 8 nucleotides agree with TRBD2. The CDR3 covers 15 residues. Germline values: CDR1 SGHNT, CDR2 YYREEE (reference sequence). The CDR3 protein is CAGSLSGGRQETQYF. The CDR3 DNA is TGTGCCGGCAGCTTGTCGGGGGGGCGACAAGAGACCCAGTACTTC.

The chain carries TRBV6-5 and TRBJ1-3; D is unresolved. Germline V gives CDR1 MNHEY, CDR2 SVGAGI. The CDR3 loop spans 15 amino acids. With 2 bases removed from V and 4 bases from J, the gap between germline ends came to 12 bases. Here the CDR3 reads CASSYGPIGGNTIYF. The CDR3 bases are TGTGCCAGCAGTTACGGGCCGATAGGCGGAAACACCATATATTTT.

The genes are TRBV5-1 and TRBJ1-2; TRBD1 matches 9 bases. Germline values: CDR1 SGHRS, CDR2 YFSETQ. CDR3 length: 18 amino acids. V lost 3 bases, J lost 2 bases, and 14 bases stayed unmatched. The CDR3 sequence is CASSSRNIQGQGNYGYTF. The CDR3 DNA reads as TGCGCCAGCAGCTCCAGGAATATACAAGGACAGGGGAACTATGGCTACACCTTC.

This rearrangement joins TRBV6-4 to TRBJ1-2; D perhaps matches TRBD1 (5 bases). The CDR3 has 12 amino acids. Germline lookup yields CDR1 MRHNA and CDR2 SNTAGT. V lost 4 bases to trimming and J lost 5 bases, with 8 bases between them. Written as DNA, the CDR3 is TGTGCCAGCAGTGGGGGGGGTTATGGCTACACCTTC. It encodes CASSGGGYGYTF.

This rearrangement joins TRBV9 to TRBJ2-3, with a weak D call TRBD2 (6 bases). Trimming removed 3 bases at V and 3 bases at J, with 14 bases between. The CDR3 sequence is 15 residues long. Germline CDR1 reads SGDLS; CDR2 reads YYNGEE. In DNA, the CDR3 is TGTGCCAGCAGCGCCCCTGCCCTAGCGACAGATACGCAGTATTTT. Encoded protein: CASSAPALATDTQYF.

The V gene is TRBV9, the J gene TRBJ1-2, with 8 bases aligning to TRBD1. Germline V gene sequence: CDR1 SGDLS, CDR2 YYNGEE. This CDR3 region has 14 residues. V shed 3 bases and J 4 bases; nucleotides not matched to a gene: 5. The CDR3 loop is CASSGDRTRYGYTF. CDR3 DNA sequence: TGTGCCAGCAGCGGGGACAGGACTCGCTATGGCTACACCTTC.

The chain links TRBV29-1 to TRBJ1-1, with TRBD1 as a possible D gene (5 bases). CDR1 and CDR2 from the germline V gene are SQVTM and ANQGSEA. Trimming stripped 6 bases from V and 4 bases from J, with 12 bases between. The CDR3 is made up of 12 amino acids. This CDR3 is CSVQGWITEAFF. The CDR3 DNA follows: TGCAGCGTGCAGGGTTGGATCACTGAAGCTTTCTTT.

This chain connects TRBV6-5 to TRBJ2-5; D might be TRBD1 (5 bases). Germline V gene data show CDR1 as MNHEY and CDR2 as SVGAGI. V shed 6 bases and J shed 6 bases, with 20 bases lying between them. The length of the CDR3 is 15 residues. Here the CDR3 reads CASRRSPQGLKTQYF. CDR3 nucleotide sequence: TGTGCCAGCAGGAGATCCCCCCAGGGCCTCAAGACCCAGTACTTC.

The chain joins TRBV4-1 to TRBJ1-6, with 8 positions matching TRBD1. V trimming: 4 bases; J trimming: 8 bases; junction bases outside the gene matches: 4. Germline loops: CDR1 MGHRA, CDR2 YSYEKL. The CDR3 extends over 14 amino acids. CDR3 sequence (DNA): TGCGCCAGCAGCCCGGGACAGGATTATTCACCCCTCCACTTT. Encoded protein: CASSPGQDYSPLHF.

The chain carries TRBV27 and TRBJ2-1; 10 bases line up with TRBD1. V lost 6 bases and J lost 1; bases outside the gene matches: 12. This CDR3 is 18 amino acids long. Germline CDR1 is MNHEY and CDR2 is SMNVEV (reference sequence). CDR3 nucleotides: TGTGCCAGCAGCCCCTCGACCTGGGGACAGGGGTCCTACAATGAGCAGTTCTTC. This encodes CASSPSTWGQGSYNEQFF.

V is TRBV4-1 and J is TRBJ1-4; tentative D call: TRBD1 (5 bases). The length of the CDR3 is 16 residues. V lost 1 base and J lost 4, with 13 bases in between. Germline lookup yields CDR1 MGHRA and CDR2 YSYEKL. The DNA of the CDR3 is TGCGCCAGCAGCCAAGGGGCCAGGGACTATAATGAAAAACTGTTTTTT. This sequence encodes CASSQGARDYNEKLFF.

The chain recombines TRBV10-3 with TRBJ2-7; maybe TRBD2 (6 bases). V shed 3 bases and J shed 3 bases, with 9 bases lying between them. The CDR3 has 13 amino acids. The V gene's germline CDR1 is ENHRY and CDR2 SYGVKD. This chain's CDR3 is CAISDPTSYEQYF. The CDR3, as DNA: TGTGCCATCAGTGATCCGACTAGCTACGAGCAGTACTTC.

In this sample, this clone turned up a few times. V and J are TRBV11-3 and TRBJ2-7, with D perhaps TRBD1 (7 bases). The CDR3 sequence is 14 residues long. CDR1 is SGHNT and CDR2 is YENEEA in the germline V gene. The V end lost 4 bases, the J end lost 1 base, and 11 bases lay between the germline ends. This CDR3 reads CASSSQGGSYEQYF. The CDR3 nucleotides read TGTGCCAGCAGCTCTCAGGGGGGTTCCTACGAGCAGTACTTC. The full variable domain, completed using reference TRBV11-3 and TRBJ2-7, is EAGVVQSPRYKIIEKKQPVAFWCNPISGHNTLYWYLQNLGQGPELLIRYENEEAVDDSQLPKDRFSAERLKGVDSTLKIQPAELGDSAVYLCASSSQGGSYEQYFGPGTRLTVT.

This clone showed up just a few times. The rearrangement uses TRBV7-6 and TRBJ2-7, with 10 positions matching TRBD1. The CDR3 length is 14 residues. Germline values: CDR1 SGHVS, CDR2 FNYEAQ. V lost 5 bases to trimming and J lost 4 bases; unmatched junction nucleotides: 5. CDR3 nucleotide sequence: TGTGCCAGCAGCCCGGGACAGGGGTTTTACGAGCAGTACTTC. It is translated as CASSPGQGFYEQYF.

This CDR3 is CASSSSREMGEQYF. CDR3 bases: TGTGCCAGCAGCTCTTCCAGGGAAATGGGCGAGCAGTACTTC. The chain recombines TRBV7-2 with TRBJ2-7; possible D gene TRBD1, 5 bases. CDR3 length: 14 residues. Per the germline V gene, CDR1 is SGHTA and CDR2 is FQGNSA. The V end was cut by 4 bases, the J end by 6 bases, with 16 bases between.

This chain links TRBV7-8 with TRBJ1-1; TRBD1 might be the D (5 bases). This CDR3 contains 15 residues. The V end was cut by 4 bases, the J end by 0 bases, with 12 bases between. The germline gives CDR1 SGHVS, CDR2 FQNEAQ. In DNA form, the CDR3 reads TGTGCCAGCAGCTCACCGTTAGGGGTGAACACTGAAGCTTTCTTT. It translates to CASSSPLGVNTEAFF.

The chain combines TRBV7-2 with TRBJ1-2, with 9 bases matching TRBD1. The length of the CDR3 is 15 residues. The germline V gene encodes CDR1 SGHTA and CDR2 FQGNSA. J lost 2 bases, V lost 5 bases, and 6 bases had no gene match. CDR3 DNA: TGTGCCAGCAGCCCTGGGACAGGGAGAAACTATGGCTACACCTTC. Amino acids: CASSPGTGRNYGYTF.

The chain has TRBV19 and TRBJ1-4, with 12 nucleotides matching TRBD1. The CDR3 loop spans 14 amino acids. Germline CDR1 LNHDA, CDR2 SQIVND (reference sequence). V shed 4 bases, J shed 8 bases, and the junction held 2 bases outside the gene matches. In DNA form, the CDR3 reads TGTGCCAGTAGTAGGGACAGGGGGCGAGAAAAACTGTTTTTT. Translation: CASSRDRGREKLFF.

The table lists this clone with a few counts. This sequence joins TRBV19 and TRBJ1-2, with 9 bases matching TRBD1. CDR3 length: 14 amino acids. Germline loops: CDR1 LNHDA, CDR2 SQIVND (reference sequence). V lost 7 bases and J lost 6; bases outside the gene matches: 9. The CDR3 loop reads CASNTGGGVDGYTF. CDR3 DNA sequence: TGTGCCAGTAATACAGGGGGCGGCGTCGATGGCTACACCTTC.

This chain uses TRBV6-1 with TRBJ1-5; D gene unclear. V dropped 8 bases and J dropped 2 bases, with 13 bases sitting between them. Germline CDR1 is MNHNS and CDR2 is SASEGT. CDR3 length: 14 residues. The chain's CDR3 is CASGTLGGNQPQHF. CDR3 bases: TGTGCCAGCGGCACCCTGGGAGGCAATCAGCCCCAGCATTTT.